Presented here are 11 T cell receptor beta chains from one specimen sequenced in a study of tissue T cells after allogeneic stem cell transplantation. Profiling relied on immunoSEQ multiplex PCR, and the TCRdb table lists in-frame clones only, not all of them. Of more than 4,000 clones detected, roughly 45% appear once; the ten largest clones hold around 35%. Time point noted: mouse harvest day 14 after allogeneic transplant. The graft held 10^6 splenic CD5+ T cells and 10^7 T-cell-depleted bone marrow cells. Sample: lymph node tissue. These receptors all stem from a female BALB/c mouse given C57BL/6 T cells with graft-versus-host disease after an allogeneic hematopoietic cell transplant.

This clone was seen a few times. Mouse germline and gene names are used. The read terminates 1 residue ahead of where the CDR3 ends, so the germline J gene completes it. The rearrangement joins TRBV26 to TRBJ2-2; 7 positions agree with TRBD2. The CDR3 totals 14 residues. The germline V gene has CDR1 KGHPV and CDR2 FQNQEV (reference sequence). V dropped 6 bases and J dropped 2; count of bases not matched to a gene: 3. The CDR3 DNA, read in part, is TGTGCCAGCAGAGACTGGGAGAACACCGGGCAGCTCTAC. Translated: CASRDWENTGQLY. The complete CDR3 reads CASRDWENTGQLYF.

Remarks on this clone: Each gene name is a mouse one. The read gets to within 1 residue of the CDR3 end, and the germline J gene fills in the rest. The chain joins TRBV16 to TRBJ1-1; the D is unclear. This CDR3 spans 13 amino acids. Germline CDR1 SGHSA, CDR2 FRNQAP. The V gene lost 0 bases and the J gene lost 5 bases, with 7 bases spanning the gap. The DNA read from the CDR3 is TGTGCAAGCAGCTTAGATAGTAGGACAGAAGTCTTC. The encoded protein is CASSLDSRTEVF. The CDR3, in full, reads CASSLDSRTEVFF.

This clone has more than one count but fewer than ten. Mouse gene names apply. Read sequence stops 1 residue before the CDR3 end, and the germline J gene provides the missing end. The chain uses TRBV12-1 and TRBJ2-3; either TRBD1 or TRBD2 may fit D (5 bases each). V dropped 0 bases and J dropped 6 bases, with 12 bases sitting between them. The germline gives CDR1 SGHSN, CDR2 HYEKVE. The CDR3 spans 14 residues. CDR3 bases read: TGTGCCAGCTCTCTCCGGGGGAGAGGGGAAACGCTGTAT. Translated, it gives CASSLRGRGETLY. The whole CDR3 protein reads CASSLRGRGETLYF.

There are a few counts of this clone. Gene names are mouse gene names. The DNA ends 1 residue before the CDR3 does, and the rest of the CDR3 is filled in from the germline J gene. The genes are TRBV13-1 and TRBJ2-7; no clear D gene. Per the germline V gene, CDR1 is NSHNY and CDR2 is SYGAGN. This CDR3 spans 13 amino acids. The V end was cut by 0 bases, the J end by 3 bases, with 7 bases between. CDR3 bases read: TGTGCCAGCAGTGATGCACAGTACTATGAACAGTAC. This gives the protein CASSDAQYYEQY. The full CDR3 is CASSDAQYYEQYF.

With respect to this clone: Gene and germline names: mouse. The CDR3 goes on 1 residue after the read ends, and that part is filled in from the germline J gene. The chain is built from TRBV13-1 and TRBJ1-3; D gene unclear. The CDR3 is 13 amino acids. Deletions cut 0 bases from V and 1 base from J, with 2 bases between. From germline, CDR1 is NSHNY and CDR2 SYGAGN. The CDR3 sequence: CASSDASGNTLYF. The sequenced part of the CDR3 DNA is TGTGCCAGCAGTGATGCCTCTGGAAATACGCTCTAT.

This clone was detected only a few times. Mouse names are used for the genes. The CDR3 end is not reached by the read, which stops 1 residue before it; the germline J gene fills it in. This sequence joins TRBV13-2 and TRBJ2-7; 9 positions agree with TRBD2. Germline CDR1 and CDR2: NNHNN and SYGAGS (reference sequence). There are 12 residues in the CDR3. With 5 bases clipped from V and 5 bases from J, the junction kept 2 bases outside the gene matches. Partial CDR3 DNA: TGTGCCAGCGGGGCTGGGGGGGATGAACAGTAC. Its protein product is CASGAGGDEQY. The entire CDR3 protein reads CASGAGGDEQYF.

Notes on this clone: Gene names follow the mouse nomenclature. The CDR3 is cut off 1 residue early in the read; its end comes from the germline J gene. The J gene is TRBJ2-7, the V gene TRBV4; perhaps D is TRBD1 or TRBD2 (5 bases each). Germline CDR1 and CDR2: LGHDT and YNNKQL (reference sequence). The V and J ends lost 5 bases and 1 base respectively, with 15 bases between them. This CDR3 spans 15 amino acids. The CDR3 DNA, read in part, is TGTGCCAGCAGCCCGCTTTGGGGCCGGTCCTATGAACAGTAC. It codes for CASSPLWGRSYEQY. The full CDR3 protein is CASSPLWGRSYEQYF.

Comments on this clone: The gene names given are mouse names. CDR3 in amino acids: CASSSGFNTEVFF. The CDR3 DNA, read in part, is TGTGCTAGCAGTTCAGGGTTCAACACAGAAGTCTTC. The rearrangement joins TRBV29 to TRBJ1-1; possible D gene TRBD1, 5 bases. The CDR3 goes on 1 residue after the read ends, and that part is filled in from the germline J gene. The V end was cut by 4 bases, the J end by 2 bases, with 8 bases between. This CDR3 has 13 residues. The germline CDR1 and CDR2 sequences are MSHET and SYDVDS.

This clone showed up just once. The listed genes are named as in mouse. The read is 1 residue too short to cover the CDR3 end, so that end is filled in from the germline J gene. The chain is built from TRBV31 and TRBJ1-2, with 7 bases fitting TRBD1. The CDR3 covers 15 residues. The germline CDR1 and CDR2 sequences are GKSSPN and SITVG. V was clipped by 0 bases and J by 0 bases; unmatched bases: 4. CDR3 amino acids: CAWSLSTGSNSDYTF. The sequenced CDR3 bases are TGTGCCTGGAGTCTCTCGACAGGGTCAAACTCCGACTACACC. Variable domain in full (rest from reference TRBV31 and TRBJ1-2): AQTIHQWPVAEIKAVGSPLSLGCTIKGKSSPNLYWYWQATGGTLQQLFYSITVGQVESVVQLNLSASRPKDDQFILSTEKLLLSHSGFYLCAWSLSTGSNSDYTFGSGTRLLVI.

About this clone: Mouse germline and gene names are used. The sequence runs out 1 residue before the end of the CDR3; the remainder is reconstructed from the germline J gene. The chain links TRBV26 to TRBJ2-2; possible D gene TRBD1, 5 bases. This CDR3 spans 14 amino acids. Germline V gene data show CDR1 as KGHPV and CDR2 as FQNQEV (reference sequence). V lost 4 bases, J lost 0 bases, and 6 bases lay in between. CDR3 residues: CASSPTANTGQLYF. The part of the CDR3 DNA that was read is TGTGCCAGCAGTCCGACAGCAAACACCGGGCAGCTCTAC.

A remark on this clone: Mouse gene names apply. The CDR3 goes on 1 residue after the read ends, and that part is filled in from the germline J gene. V and J are TRBV20 and TRBJ2-3; no firm D call. Germline V gene sequence: CDR1 GFQATS, CDR2 STVNSAI. The V end lost 4 bases, the J end lost 0 bases, and 11 bases lay between the germline ends. The CDR3 spans 14 residues. CDR3 DNA, as far as it was read: TGTGGTGCTACCCGGACGACTAGTGCAGAAACGCTGTAT. This sequence encodes CGATRTTSAETLY. The whole CDR3 is CGATRTTSAETLYF.